This entry is about one T cell receptor beta chain. These data belong to a study of blood T cell repertoires in COVID-19. Trimming stripped 0 bases from V and 8 bases from J, with 13 bases between. This CDR3 comprises 15 residues. Germline values: CDR1 LGHNA, CDR2 YNFKEQ. Per the original data handling: Reference gene primer amplification gave estimated nucleated cell counts. Assay: immunoSEQ multiplex PCR; the TCRdb copy retains only in-frame clones and omits some. Clone size and the V and J calls come from that table; the DNA yielded D and trimming. The sample lists about 110,000 clones, around 89% occurring once.

The receptor comes from a woman in her 50s with acute or convalescent COVID-19. Sequenced: peripheral blood. This chain uses TRBV4-2 with TRBJ1-4, with D possibly matching TRBD1 (5 bases). The CDR3 bases are TGTGCCAGCAGCCAAGAAGGCAGGGTGGAGGAAAAACTGTTTTTT. Protein product: CASSQEGRVEEKLFF.